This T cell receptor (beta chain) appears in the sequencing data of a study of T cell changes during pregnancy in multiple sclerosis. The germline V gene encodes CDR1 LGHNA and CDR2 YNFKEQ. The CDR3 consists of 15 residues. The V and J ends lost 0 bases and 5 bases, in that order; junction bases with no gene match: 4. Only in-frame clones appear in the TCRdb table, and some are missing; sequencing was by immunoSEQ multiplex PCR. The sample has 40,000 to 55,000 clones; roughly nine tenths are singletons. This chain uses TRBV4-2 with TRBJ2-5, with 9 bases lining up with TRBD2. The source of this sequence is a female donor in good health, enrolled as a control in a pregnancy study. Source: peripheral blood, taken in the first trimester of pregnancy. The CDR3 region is CASSQDRGTSETQYF. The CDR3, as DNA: TGTGCCAGCAGCCAAGATCGGGGGACTAGCGAGACCCAGTACTTC.